The 9 T cell receptor beta chains in this list originate from one sample, sequenced in a study of PD-L1 blockade in urothelial cancer. Time point given: pretreatment peripheral blood. Profiled with immunoSEQ multiplex PCR; TCRdb holds only in-frame clones, not every one. The sample consists of just under 40,000 clones, about nine tenths of them appearing once. The specimen comprised PBMCs, sampled around atezolizumab (anti-PD-L1) treatment. The receptors were sampled from an older woman with urothelial cancer.

The V gene is TRBV2, the J gene TRBJ2-2; 7 nucleotides line up with TRBD2. With V trimmed by 2 bases and J by 3 bases, 3 bases remained unmatched. CDR1 and CDR2 (germline): SNHLY, FYNNEI. The CDR3 has 15 residues. The CDR3 region is CASSEWLADTGELFF. The CDR3 DNA follows: TGTGCCAGCAGTGAATGGCTAGCGGACACCGGGGAGCTGTTTTTT.

The chain is built from TRBV19 and TRBJ1-1; 8 positions agree with TRBD1. The CDR3 spans 14 residues. Germline values: CDR1 LNHDA, CDR2 SQIVND (reference sequence). The junction had 8 bases not matched to a gene; V was cut back by 8 bases and J by 3 bases. Here the CDR3 DNA reads TGTGCCAGTCGCAGGGGGCTGTTAGACACTGAAGCTTTCTTT. It encodes CASRRGLLDTEAFF.

This rearrangement joins TRBV14 to TRBJ2-1; TRBD2 agrees at 9 bases. CDR1 and CDR2 from the germline V gene are SGHDN and FVKESK. With 1 base clipped from V and 6 bases from J, the junction kept 13 bases outside the gene matches. This CDR3 comprises 18 residues. CDR3 nucleotide sequence: TGTGCCAGCAGCCAAGCAGCTCGGGTCCTAGCGGGACTCAATGAGCAGTTCTTC. Residues: CASSQAARVLAGLNEQFF.

V and J are TRBV2 and TRBJ1-1, with TRBD1 matching over 8 bases. J gave up 3 bases and V 6 bases, and 9 bases lay outside the gene matches. This CDR3 is built from 15 residues. Germline CDR1 is SNHLY and CDR2 is FYNNEI. The DNA for the CDR3 is TGTGCCAGCAGGGCGTCGACAGGGGTACACACTGAAGCTTTCTTT. Its protein product is CASRASTGVHTEAFF.

Written as DNA, the CDR3 is TGTGCCAGCGGTGTACAGGGTTCCACTGAAGCTTTCTTT. It yields the protein CASGVQGSTEAFF. V usage is TRBV28 and J usage is TRBJ1-1, with D possibly being TRBD1 (6 bases). V lost 8 bases and J 4 bases, leaving 14 bases between the germline ends. Germline CDR1 is MDHEN and CDR2 is SYDVKM. The CDR3 is made up of 13 amino acids. Based on the CDR3 plus reference TRBV28 and TRBJ1-1, the full variable domain is DVKVTQSSRYLVKRTGEKVFLECVQDMDHENMFWYRQDPGLGLRLIYFSYDVKMKEKGDIPEGYSVSREKKERFSLILESASTNQTSMYLCASGVQGSTEAFFGQGTRLTVV.

The V call is TRBV5-1, the J call TRBJ2-3; 7 nucleotides line up with TRBD2. This CDR3 spans 16 amino acids. CDR1 SGHRS and CDR2 YFSETQ come from the germline V gene. The V gene end was trimmed by 4 bases and the J gene end by 0 bases; junction bases not matched to a gene: 8. This CDR3 reads CASSGILAASTDTQYF. CDR3 nucleotide sequence: TGCGCCAGCAGCGGGATTCTAGCGGCTAGCACAGATACGCAGTATTTT. The full variable domain, with the rest looked up from reference TRBV5-1 and TRBJ2-3, is KAGVTQTPRYLIKTRGQQVTLSCSPISGHRSVSWYQQTPGQGLQFLFEYFSETQRNKGNFPGRFSGRQFSNSRSEMNVSTLELGDSALYLCASSGILAASTDTQYFGPGTRLTVL.

The gene calls are TRBV9 and TRBJ1-2, with 10 positions matching TRBD1. V lost 7 bases, J lost 5 bases, and 8 bases stayed unmatched. Germline V gene data show CDR1 as SGDLS and CDR2 as YYNGEE. The CDR3 spans 14 residues. The CDR3 sequence is CASRGTGDSYGYTF. In nucleotides, the CDR3 is TGTGCCAGCCGGGGGACAGGGGATAGTTATGGCTACACCTTC.

The V and J genes are TRBV14 and TRBJ2-3, with no clear D. The CDR3 is 13 residues long. V was cut by 0 bases and J by 4 bases, with 5 bases left in between. Germline CDR1 reads SGHDN; CDR2 reads FVKESK. The CDR3 sequence: CASSQDIADTQYF. The CDR3 DNA sequence: TGTGCCAGCAGCCAAGATATAGCAGATACGCAGTATTTT.

This chain joins TRBV4-1 and TRBJ1-2; 7 bases line up with TRBD1. There are 16 residues in the CDR3. The junction had 10 bases not matched to a gene; V was cut back by 3 bases and J by 3 bases. Germline lookup yields CDR1 MGHRA and CDR2 YSYEKL. The CDR3 here is CASSQGDSRSYYGYTF. The CDR3 DNA reads as TGCGCCAGCAGCCAGGGGGACAGCCGGTCTTACTATGGCTACACCTTC.